A single sample gave rise to the 14 T cell receptor beta chains below, sequenced in a study of response to subunit inactivated influenza vaccine. TCRdb itself ran the RT-PCR reads through MiXCR, one entry per CDR3 protein. The repertoire holds 650,000 to 800,000 distinct CDR3 sequences, with about 15% as singletons. Sequencing was performed on PBMCs from blood, taken roughly 15 days before vaccination. The receptors were sampled from a man aged 50 to 59 who received an inactivated influenza vaccine.

There are a few counts of this clonotype. This chain connects TRBV4-3 to TRBJ2-1; D is possibly TRBD1 or TRBD2 (5 bases each). Germline V lookup: CDR1 LGHNA, CDR2 YSLEER. This CDR3 is 15 amino acids long. The V gene lost 1 base and the J gene lost 4 bases, with 11 bases spanning the gap. This chain's CDR3 is CASSQALGEYNEQFF. The CDR3 DNA reads TGCGCCAGCAGCCAAGCTTTGGGGGAATACAATGAGCAGTTCTTC.

The chain is built from TRBV7-2 and TRBJ2-1; TRBD2 matches 15 bases. CDR1 is SGHTA and CDR2 is FQGNSA in the germline V gene. V shed 1 base and J 10 bases; nucleotides not matched to a gene: 5. This CDR3 spans 16 amino acids. This CDR3 reads CASSLDGLAGGREQFF. The CDR3 region has the DNA TGTGCCAGCAGCTTAGATGGACTAGCGGGGGGGCGGGAGCAGTTCTTC.

This clonotype has just a few counts. The V and J genes are TRBV6-2 or TRBV6-3 and TRBJ2-2; D is unclear. From germline, CDR1 is MNHEY and CDR2 SVGEGT. V gave up 5 bases and J gave up 0 bases, with 7 bases separating them. The CDR3 has 14 amino acids. The CDR3 is CASSNYANTGELFF. The CDR3 DNA is TGTGCCAGCAGTAACTATGCGAACACCGGGGAGCTGTTTTTT.

The CDR3 DNA follows: TGTGCCAGCAGACCAGGGGGGGCCTGGTATAGTGAGCAGTTCTTC. Encoded protein: CASRPGGAWYSEQFF. The rearrangement links TRBV6-7 to TRBJ2-1; perhaps D is TRBD1 or TRBD2 (7 bases each). TRBV6-7 is an ORF, with its function uncertain. Trimming took 6 bases from V and 9 from J, leaving 21 bases between them. This CDR3 is built from 15 residues.

This clonotype has only a few counts. The chain couples TRBV6-5 to TRBJ2-7; D call uncertain. Germline V gene sequence: CDR1 MNHEY, CDR2 SVGAGI. Trimming shortened V by 3 bases and J by 4 bases, and 10 bases separated the two germline ends. The CDR3 consists of 13 residues. The CDR3 region has the DNA TGTGCCAGCAGTTATTTCCCCACTTACGAGCAGTACTTC. This codes for CASSYFPTYEQYF.

This clonotype appeared a few times. The rearrangement links TRBV20-1 to TRBJ2-7; 16 bases line up with TRBD2. J gave up 7 bases and V 2 bases, and 8 bases lay outside the gene matches. Germline values: CDR1 DFQATT, CDR2 SNEGSKA (reference sequence). The CDR3 has 16 amino acids. The CDR3 DNA sequence: TGCAGTGCTAGAATGGGACTAGCGGGAGGGCCGGTAGAGCAGTACTTC. It yields the protein CSARMGLAGGPVEQYF.

This chain joins TRBV7-2 and TRBJ2-5; D unresolved. Looked up from germline, CDR1 is SGHTA and CDR2 is FQGNSA. CDR3 length: 15 amino acids. The ends were cut back, 5 bases at V and 1 base at J, with 14 bases in the middle. CDR3 nucleotides: TGTGCCAGCAGCCTCCATTTAGGGATCCAAGAGACCCAGTACTTC. It codes for CASSLHLGIQETQYF.

This clonotype was seen more than once but under ten times. The CDR3: CASSLEQGSPLHF. The CDR3 region has the DNA TGCGCCAGCAGCTTGGAGCAGGGTTCACCCCTCCACTTT. This sequence joins TRBV5-1 and TRBJ1-6; the D gene is possibly TRBD1 (5 bases). The CDR3 covers 13 residues. Germline V gene data show CDR1 as SGHRS and CDR2 as YFSETQ. V was clipped by 0 bases and J by 9 bases, with 7 bases between them.

The chain is built from TRBV4-3 and TRBJ2-2, with 8 positions matching TRBD2. This CDR3 has 17 residues. The germline CDR1 and CDR2 sequences are LGHNA and YSLEER. The V and J ends lost 1 base and 5 bases, in that order; junction bases with no gene match: 9. The CDR3 protein is CASSQGSGERGTGELFF. CDR3 in DNA: TGCGCCAGCAGCCAAGGGTCGGGGGAGCGGGGGACCGGGGAGCTGTTTTTT.

This clonotype was observed many times. The V gene is TRBV4-3, the J gene TRBJ2-1, with 7 bases lining up with TRBD2. The CDR3 has 14 amino acids. V was pared by 1 base and J by 5 bases, with 2 bases of the junction left unmatched. Germline V gene lookup returns CDR1 LGHNA and CDR2 YSLEER. The CDR3 spells CASSQGLADNEQFF. The CDR3 DNA follows: TGCGCCAGCAGCCAAGGTCTAGCGGACAATGAGCAGTTCTTC.

This chain connects TRBV28 to TRBJ2-7; the D call may be TRBD1 or TRBD2 (5 bases each). The germline V and J ends were trimmed by 6 bases and 2 bases, with 14 bases remaining between them. From germline, CDR1 is MDHEN and CDR2 SYDVKM. The CDR3 sequence is 14 residues long. This CDR3 is CASSQGRSPYEQYF. The CDR3 DNA reads TGTGCCAGCAGCCAGGGACGGTCTCCCTACGAGCAGTACTTC.

The chain combines TRBV2 with TRBJ1-3; possibly TRBD1 for D (6 bases). This CDR3 is built from 18 residues. V was pared by 11 bases and J by 0 bases, with 26 bases between. The germline CDR1 and CDR2 sequences are SNHLY and FYNNEI. Here the CDR3 DNA reads TGTGCCTTCTGTTTCGGGGACACGGCTCTAAACTCTGGAAACACCATATATTTT. It is translated as CAFCFGDTALNSGNTIYF.

This clonotype was counted at least ten times. The J gene is TRBJ1-5, the V gene TRBV12-3 or TRBV12-4, with 7 nucleotides matching TRBD1. The junction had 4 bases not matched to a gene; V was cut back by 4 bases and J by 4 bases. The length of the CDR3 is 14 residues. CDR3 region: CASSSRDRNQPQHF. The CDR3 DNA follows: TGTGCCAGCAGTTCCCGGGACAGAAATCAGCCCCAGCATTTT.

V is TRBV3-1 and J is TRBJ2-3; 7 bases are a match to TRBD2. The CDR3 has 15 amino acids. Germline CDR1 reads LGHDT; CDR2 reads YNNKEL (reference sequence). The V segment lost 4 bases and the J segment 2 bases; nucleotides outside the gene matches: 6. In DNA, the CDR3 is TGTGCCAGCAGCCGGCTAGCGGAAAACACAGATACGCAGTATTTT. It codes for CASSRLAENTDTQYF.